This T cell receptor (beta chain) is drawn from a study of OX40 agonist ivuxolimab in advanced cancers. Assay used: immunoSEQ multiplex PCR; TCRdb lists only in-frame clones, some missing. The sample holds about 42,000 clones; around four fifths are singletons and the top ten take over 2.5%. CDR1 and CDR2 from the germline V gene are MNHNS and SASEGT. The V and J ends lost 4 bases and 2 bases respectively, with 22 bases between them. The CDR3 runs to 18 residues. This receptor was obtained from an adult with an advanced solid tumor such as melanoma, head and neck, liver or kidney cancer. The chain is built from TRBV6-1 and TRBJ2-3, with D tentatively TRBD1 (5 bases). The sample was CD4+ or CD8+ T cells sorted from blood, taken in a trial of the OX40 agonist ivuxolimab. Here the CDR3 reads CASSANSRRTTVTDTQYF. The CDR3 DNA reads TGTGCCAGCAGTGCGAACTCGCGGCGGACAACTGTCACAGATACGCAGTATTTT.